This T cell receptor (beta chain) was sequenced in a study of T cells in Graves' hyperthyroidism and ophthalmopathy. TCR beta CDR3 regions were amplified from RNA transcripts. The TCR CDR3 was amplified in a first-round RT-PCR using the HTBI primer set. TCRdb processed the multiplex PCR reads anew with MiXCR; each CDR3 protein has one entry. The table shows a few hundred thousand distinct CDR3 sequences, with less than 20% occurring only once. Details on this clonotype: Its antigen is unknown.

CDR1 DFQATT and CDR2 SNEGSKA come from the germline V gene (reference sequence). J gave up 0 bases and V 6 bases, and 9 bases lay outside the gene matches. The CDR3 sequence is 16 residues long. General observations from the study: Within blood appeared most thyroid clonotypes that had expanded above 0.001. Separating ophthalmopathy from stable hyperthyroidism was achieved by a 13 V-J model.

The receptor was isolated from a man aged 18 to 35 with Graves' ophthalmopathy. This rearrangement joins TRBV20-1 to TRBJ1-2, with 11 positions matching TRBD1. Specimen: blood. CDR3 nucleotides: TGCAGTGCCAAGACGGTGGGACAGGGGGCTAACTATGGCTACACCTTC. As protein: CSAKTVGQGANYGYTF.